One T cell receptor (beta chain) is described in this entry. Its antigen has not been determined. The record has no base qualities; no much larger clone is one base away. Interpreted using the paper, the time point label stands for: after dendritic cell vaccination, including at tumor progression/relapse. To be selected, patients needed enough residual fresh-frozen tumor tissue and more than two years of available survival data. Although molecular status otherwise differed among the glioblastoma patients, no patient had an isocitrate dehydrogenase mutation. PBMC collection took place before vaccination, two weeks after the third vaccination, and at tumor progression if progression occurred. The Qiagen DNeasy Blood extraction Kit was used to extract genomic DNA. Using the immunoSEQ assay, TCRB CDR3 regions were amplified from roughly 2 micrograms of genomic DNA, or from all available DNA when less than that was on hand. The multiplex PCR employed 60 forward primers targeting TCR V beta segments and 13 reverse primers targeting J beta segments. Synthetic control templates were spiked into each sample at limiting dilution to estimate reads per starting template. Reads of 87 bp were generated by sequencing on the Illumina HiSeq System. Under the source paper's analysis protocol: PCR and sequencing errors were removed by a nearest neighbor algorithm that merged closely related sequences. TCR overlap was defined as the percentage of unique tumor TCR beta sequences that were also found in the peripheral blood of the same patient. Imported from immuneACCESS, the table was reduced by TCRdb to in-frame sequences with V and J called. These copies leave out some clones; in studies compared against another copy, an unresolved V gene accounts for under half, and the cause of the remainder is not known. V and J calls and clone size are those listed in that table; D and trimming were worked out from the DNA. This sample has over 80,000 clones in its table, and roughly four fifths of those were observed once. 2.1% of the sample goes to the ten largest clones.

This specimen comes from a study of glioma-infiltrating T cells after dendritic cell vaccination (dated by TCRdb to 2016 to 2017). Regarding the study in general: Of the roughly 15 glioblastoma patients in the cohort, all drawn from Phase I and II dendritic cell vaccination trials, 9 were newly diagnosed and 6 had recurrent disease. Deep sequencing of TCR beta CDR3 regions was used to quantify tumor-infiltrating lymphocyte content and compare tumor and blood repertoires in dendritic cell-vaccinated glioblastoma patients. Between the early 2000s and the early 2010s, the patients were given dendritic cell vaccination pulsed with autologous tumor lysate. The vaccine was prepared from monocyte-derived dendritic cells that were cultured for seven days with IL-4 and GM-CSF and then pulsed overnight with autologous tumor lysate. Survival after dendritic cell vaccination was correlated with TCR sequencing metrics such as TIL content and the overlap between tumor and blood repertoires. Each patient was given three intradermal dendritic cell vaccine injections, spaced two weeks apart, in the arm below the axilla. Study-wide findings and limitations: The three-group TCR overlap response model was characterized as speculative, and prospective validation of the model was stated to be required. The cohort was small and heterogeneous, and full blood and tumor sets were available for few patients, with initial-recurrent tumor pairs available for even fewer patients. No direct relationship between TCR clonality and survival was found, suggesting that a diverse polyclonal response may matter. After dendritic cell vaccination, a higher estimated pretreatment TIL content predicted longer time to progression and longer overall survival.

The TCR originated in a human donor with glioblastoma. The specimen was blood, collected after dendritic cell vaccination.

The DNA sequence reads TGTGCCAGCTCACCACCACAGACAGATACGCAGTATTTT. It encodes CASSPPQTDTQYF. The V and J genes are TRBV18 and TRBJ2-3; no D segment can be confidently identified. Taken from cysteine to phenylalanine, the CDR3 has 13 residues. Only the CDR3 part of the read is kept: 39 bases, read in frame from the first base. CDR1 and CDR2, per the germline V gene, are KGHSH and LQKENI. V is cut by 0 bases and J by 3 bases, and the space between the germline ends is 4 bases.